Here is one TCR beta chain with its context. As yet, its antigen is unknown. This sample stems from a study of OX40 agonist ivuxolimab in advanced cancers. Study-wide context: A mean age of roughly 62 years, range roughly 23 to 79, was recorded, and 80% to 90% were male. One patient with hepatocellular carcinoma and two with cutaneous melanoma, three in all, had partial responses.

Sequencing used immunoSEQ multiplex PCR; TCRdb keeps in-frame clones, though not all of them. This sample has tens of thousands of clones; about 85% occur once, and the top ten carry less than 4.5%. Trimming took 3 bases from V and 0 from J; bases not matched to a gene: 4. Looked up from germline, CDR1 is SGHVS and CDR2 is FNYEAQ. This CDR3 is 15 amino acids long. Study-level results: Determination of antigen specificity was not performed for the expanded peripheral T cells.

This chain uses TRBV7-6 with TRBJ2-7; 8 bases are shared with TRBD2. This receptor was taken from an adult with an advanced solid tumor such as melanoma, head and neck, liver or kidney cancer. This sample comprised CD4+ or CD8+ T cells sorted from blood, obtained in a trial of the OX40 agonist ivuxolimab. CDR3 region: CASSFGGRHSYEQYF. CDR3 bases: TGTGCCAGCAGCTTTGGCGGGAGGCACTCCTACGAGCAGTACTTC.